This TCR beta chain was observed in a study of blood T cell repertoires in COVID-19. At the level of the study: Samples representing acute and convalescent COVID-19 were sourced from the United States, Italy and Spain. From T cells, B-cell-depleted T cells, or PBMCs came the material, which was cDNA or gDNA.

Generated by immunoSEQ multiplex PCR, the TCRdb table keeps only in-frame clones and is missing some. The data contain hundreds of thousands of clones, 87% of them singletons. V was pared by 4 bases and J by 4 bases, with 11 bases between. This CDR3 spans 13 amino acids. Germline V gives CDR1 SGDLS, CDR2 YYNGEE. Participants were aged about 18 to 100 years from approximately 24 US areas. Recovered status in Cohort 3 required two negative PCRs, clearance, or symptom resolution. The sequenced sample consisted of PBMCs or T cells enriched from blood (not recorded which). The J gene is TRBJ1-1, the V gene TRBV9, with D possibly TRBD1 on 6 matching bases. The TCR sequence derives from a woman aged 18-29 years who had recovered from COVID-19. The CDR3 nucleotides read TGTGCCAGCAGCCGGATCAGGGGCACTGAAGCTTTCTTT. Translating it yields CASSRIRGTEAFF.